This T cell receptor (beta chain) stems from a study of regulatory T cells in long-lasting Graves disease. At the level of the study: Those Graves' patients who were newly diagnosed had been on antithyroid drugs under 3 months.

For this clonotype: Its antigen remains unknown. A much larger clone differs from this one at a single base, so this may be a read error.

General observations from the study: Sharing of public clonotypes was greater in persistent patients (around 3,000) than in new patients (around 930).

Construction of the TCR beta libraries employed iRepertoire HTBI primers in conjunction with Arm-PCR of CDR3 regions. TCRdb re-called the multiplex PCR reads with MiXCR, one entry per CDR3 protein. The profile covers around 400,000 distinct CDR3 sequences, with about 16% appearing a single time and about 20% taken by the ten largest. Germline V lookup: CDR1 SGHAT, CDR2 FQNNGV. The CDR3 sequence is 18 residues long. Time point described: newly diagnosed GD, antithyroid drugs for less than 3 months. Preparation of the TCR library used RNA extracted from PBMCs. This clonotype originated in a female donor with Graves disease. The sequencing here drew on peripheral blood mononuclear cells (PBMCs), taken at new diagnosis, from a patient treated with antithyroid drugs. The rearrangement links TRBV11-2 to TRBJ2-1, with 15 bases that match TRBD2. CDR3 residues: CASGLTGTSGGFYNEQFF. For the CDR3, the DNA is TGTGCCAGCGGCTTAACCGGGACTAGCGGGGGGTTCTACAATGAGCAGTTCTTC. The entire variable domain, with the rest obtained from reference TRBV11-2 and TRBJ2-1, is as follows: EAGVAQSPRYKIIEKRQSVAFWCNPISGHATLYWYQQILGQGPKLLIQFQNNGVVDDSQLPKDRFSAERLKGVDSTLKIQPAKLEDSAVYLCASGLTGTSGGFYNEQFFGPGTRLTVL.